This TCR beta chain was captured in a study of shared clonotypes between healthy human individuals. CDR3 length: 12 amino acids. Germline loops: CDR1 MNHEY, CDR2 SMNVEV (reference sequence). V was shortened by 6 bases and J by 3 bases, with 9 bases between the two germline ends. Assay: immunoSEQ multiplex PCR; the TCRdb copy retains only in-frame clones and omits some. The data hold under 1,900,000 clones, with about 98.5% observed a single time. The chain joins TRBV27 to TRBJ2-7; D is uncertain. This TCR was recovered from a young man in good health. Sequences were obtained from naive CD4+ T cells sorted from blood. Documented subset: CD45RA+ positively selected. The CDR3 loop reads CASRSEFYEQYF. CDR3 nucleotides: TGTGCCAGCAGGTCCGAATTCTACGAGCAGTACTTC.